This T cell receptor beta chain came from a study of blood T cell repertoires in COVID-19. Study information: Nucleic acid was either cDNA or gDNA, and it came from T cells, B-cell-depleted T cells, or PBMCs.

The age range of participants was about 18 to 95 years, with residence in more than 20 US areas. Grouping used clinical history reported by participants in a survey and questionnaire. A COVID-19 case was met by exposed participants within 2 weeks before study entry. TCRdb's table, derived via immunoSEQ multiplex PCR, lists solely in-frame clones and lacks some. The sample lists 200,000 to 250,000 clones, around 91% seen once, with less than 15% in the top ten. The sequenced material came from PBMCs or T cells enriched from blood (not recorded which). The source of this sequence is a man aged 25 to 40 who had been exposed to COVID-19.

The CDR3 DNA follows: TGTGCCAGCAGAGAGACCGGACAGGGGGGAACCTACGAGCAGTACTTC. Its translation is CASRETGQGGTYEQYF. The chain combines TRBV2 with TRBJ2-7, with 10 nucleotides matching TRBD1. V was pared by 6 bases and J by 2 bases, with 10 bases of the junction left unmatched. The CDR3 is 16 amino acids. Germline CDR1 SNHLY, CDR2 FYNNEI.